Given below is one T cell receptor (beta chain) in context. Its antigen is currently unknown. CDR3 length: 15 amino acids. Between the trimmed V and J ends, which lost 7 bases and 0 bases, there was a span of 14 bases. Germline assignment: CDR1 MNHNS and CDR2 SASEGT. Naive CD8 cells comprised CD45RO-negative, CCR7-positively selected cells, excluding terminally differentiated effector memory CD45RA+ cells. These data originate in a study of shared clonotypes between healthy human individuals. For each subset, genomic DNA was distributed in equal portions over several immunoSEQ plates. Original methodology: Filtering differed for immunoSEQ, which gave only junction sequences without quality scores. Sequenced by immunoSEQ multiplex PCR; TCRdb stores in-frame clones only, minus some. V and J calls and clone size follow that table, whereas D and trimming were derived from the DNA. The data contain about 2 million clones, about 94% of them seen just once; the ten biggest clones take up 1% to 1.3%.

Study-level results: Investigators collected only blood, and repertoires in tissues likely differ. As a rule, naive subsets had a larger estimated richness than memory subsets.

Input material: naive CD8+ T cells sorted from blood. The chain is built from TRBV6-1 and TRBJ2-3; possibly TRBD1 for D (5 bases). This receptor was obtained from a man between 18 and 29 years old in good health. The CDR3, as DNA: TGTGCCAGCACCCATGGGGCTACTAGCACAGATACGCAGTATTTT. Amino acids: CASTHGATSTDTQYF.